A single sample gave rise to the 28 T cell receptor beta chains below, sequenced in a study of blood T cell repertoires in COVID-19. Sequencing was performed with immunoSEQ multiplex PCR; in TCRdb, only in-frame clones are kept and a portion is missing. The repertoire holds under 75,000 clones, with around 82% as singletons. Sequenced sample: peripheral blood. The receptors shown here come from a man between 60 and 75 years old with COVID-19, enrolled during active disease.

This chain connects TRBV5-6 to TRBJ1-3; tentatively, D is TRBD1 (5 bases). Trimming left V 0 bases short and J 4 bases short, with 11 bases between. In germline, CDR1 is SGHDT, CDR2 YYEEEE. There are 15 residues in the CDR3. The CDR3 nucleotides are TGTGCCAGCAGCTTGGGACAGCGAACAGGAAACACCATATATTTT. Its protein is CASSLGQRTGNTIYF.

V usage is TRBV18 and J usage is TRBJ2-7; 8 bases map to TRBD2. Germline assignment: CDR1 KGHSH and CDR2 LQKENI. The CDR3 runs 14 residues. After removal of 11 bases from V and 3 bases from J, the junction contained 12 bases not matched to a gene. This chain's CDR3 is CARKPSGPCYEQYF. CDR3 DNA: TGTGCCCGCAAACCTAGCGGGCCCTGCTACGAGCAGTACTTC.

This rearrangement joins TRBV5-6 to TRBJ1-2; D is unclear. The CDR3 covers 17 residues. Germline loops: CDR1 SGHDT, CDR2 YYEEEE. V was trimmed by 2 bases and J by 7 bases, leaving 24 bases between them. CDR3 DNA: TGTGCCAGCAGCTTTGGTCGGGAAGTGGACCCGTGGAGTGGCTACACCTTC. Translation gives CASSFGREVDPWSGYTF.

V gene TRBV3-1 (or the pseudogene TRBV3-2) combines with J gene TRBJ2-1; D is undetermined. V lost 4 bases to trimming and J lost 6 bases, with 4 bases between them. CDR1 LGHDT and CDR2 YNNKEL come from the germline V gene (reference sequence). The CDR3 length is 11 residues. CDR3 nucleotide sequence: TGTGCCAGCAGCCCCCTCAATGAGCAGTTCTTC. This translates into CASSPLNEQFF.

The chain couples TRBV19 to TRBJ2-1; 7 positions match TRBD1. CDR3 length: 17 amino acids. With V trimmed by 0 bases and J by 6 bases, 11 bases remained unmatched. CDR1 and CDR2 from the germline V gene are LNHDA and SQIVND (reference sequence). CDR3 region: CASSIEPSGTVGNEQFF. In DNA form, the CDR3 reads TGTGCCAGTAGTATAGAACCCTCCGGGACAGTCGGCAATGAGCAGTTCTTC.

This chain links TRBV7-9 with TRBJ1-6; D gene ambiguous. This CDR3 has 14 amino acids. V lost 3 bases and J 11 bases, leaving 14 bases between the germline ends. Germline V gives CDR1 SEHNR, CDR2 FQNEAQ (reference sequence). CDR3 nucleotide sequence: TGTGCCAGCAGCTTCGGAGGTCTTGGGGCACCCCTCCACTTT. Its protein product is CASSFGGLGAPLHF. The full variable domain, its missing parts supplied by reference TRBV7-9 and TRBJ1-6, is DTGVSQNPRHKITKRGQNVTFRCDPISEHNRLYWYRQTLGQGPEFLTYFQNEAQLEKSRLLSDRFSAERPKGSFSTLEIQRTEQGDSAMYLCASSFGGLGAPLHFGNGTRLTVT.

The chain is built from TRBV3-1 (or the pseudogene TRBV3-2) and TRBJ2-1, with D maybe TRBD1 (5 bases). The CDR3 has 12 residues. Germline CDR1 LGHDT, CDR2 YNNKEL (reference sequence). V dropped 1 base and J dropped 12 bases, with 10 bases sitting between them. CDR3 nucleotides: TGTGCCAGCAGCCAAGGGGGCGTAGGGCAGTTCTTC. Its translation is CASSQGGVGQFF.

The genes are TRBV4-1 and TRBJ2-4; D call uncertain. V shed 4 bases and J shed 0 bases, with 10 bases lying between them. This CDR3 has 15 residues. Germline CDR1 reads MGHRA; CDR2 reads YSYEKL. Written as DNA, the CDR3 is TGCGCCAGCAGCCCAGTACGAATAGCCAAAAACATTCAGTACTTC. This codes for CASSPVRIAKNIQYF.

This sequence joins TRBV30 and TRBJ2-7; TRBD1 is a possible D gene (5 bases). The length of the CDR3 is 16 residues. Germline V gene sequence: CDR1 GTSNPN, CDR2 SVGIG (reference sequence). V dropped 0 bases and J dropped 3 bases, with 18 bases sitting between them. For the CDR3, the DNA is TGTGCCTGGAGTGTACTGAGGTTCCAGGGAAACTACGAGCAGTACTTC. It is translated as CAWSVLRFQGNYEQYF.

This chain links TRBV5-1 with TRBJ1-5; D is perhaps TRBD1 (5 bases). V was pared by 0 bases and J by 6 bases, with 7 bases between. CDR1 is SGHRS, CDR2 YFSETQ, per germline. This CDR3 has 13 amino acids. CDR3 in amino acids: CASSLVGGQPQHF. In DNA form, the CDR3 reads TGCGCCAGCAGCTTGGTGGGGGGTCAGCCCCAGCATTTT.

The sample holds one count of this clone. J is TRBJ2-7 and V is TRBV11-2, with a tentative D call TRBD2 (6 bases). The CDR3 consists of 13 residues. CDR1 and CDR2 from the germline V gene are SGHAT and FQNNGV. V was trimmed by 1 base and J by 12 bases, leaving 16 bases between them. CDR3 region: CASSLGPRTNLYF. The CDR3 coding sequence is TGTGCCAGCAGCTTAGGCCCCCGGACTAACTTGTACTTC.

The V call is TRBV6-5, the J call TRBJ2-5, with 8 bases matching TRBD2. Trimming at V came to 6 bases and at J to 7 bases, leaving 7 bases not matched to a gene. Germline V gives CDR1 MNHEY, CDR2 SVGAGI. The CDR3 sequence is 13 residues long. CDR3 DNA: TGTGCCAGCAGCTTCCGGGGGGGCCCGACCCAGTACTTC. Its protein product is CASSFRGGPTQYF.

The V call is TRBV6-1, the J call TRBJ2-3; perhaps TRBD1 as D (6 bases). This CDR3 is built from 14 residues. V gave up 3 bases and J gave up 6 bases, with 13 bases separating them. Germline lookup yields CDR1 MNHNS and CDR2 SASEGT. The CDR3 bases are TGTGCCAGCAGTGAGGTGGGGGCTGGGGATACGCAGTATTTT. It yields the protein CASSEVGAGDTQYF.

The V gene is TRBV18, the J gene TRBJ2-1; 9 bases are a match to TRBD1. The CDR3 has 15 amino acids. Germline lookup yields CDR1 KGHSH and CDR2 LQKENI. With 4 bases clipped from V and 2 bases from J, the junction kept 3 bases outside the gene matches. The CDR3 spells CASSLGQGPYNEQFF. The CDR3 DNA reads as TGTGCCAGCTCACTAGGACAGGGGCCCTACAATGAGCAGTTCTTC. The whole variable domain, filled in from reference TRBV18 and TRBJ2-1, reads NAGVMQNPRHLVRRRGQEARLRCSPMKGHSHVYWYRQLPEEGLKFMVYLQKENIIDESGMPKERFSAEFPKEGPSILRIQQVVRGDSAAYFCASSLGQGPYNEQFFGPGTRLTVL.

The J gene is TRBJ2-1, the V gene TRBV24-1; possibly TRBD2 for D (6 bases). The CDR3 has 14 residues. Trimming left V 1 base short and J 10 bases short, with 13 bases between. Germline V gives CDR1 KGHDR, CDR2 SFDVKD. DNA of the CDR3: TGTGCCACCAGTGATTTCAGGGACTTAAACGAGCAGTTCTTC. Translation: CATSDFRDLNEQFF.

This chain links TRBV29-1 with TRBJ1-1; D is unclear. This CDR3 region has 11 residues. Germline V CDR1 and CDR2: SQVTM, ANQGSEA. V dropped 7 bases and J dropped 2 bases, with 8 bases sitting between them. CDR3 bases: TGCAGCGGTCTTACAAACACTGAAGCTTTCTTT. Its protein is CSGLTNTEAFF.

The rearrangement uses TRBV6-5 and TRBJ2-5; a weak D match, TRBD1 (6 bases). V gave up 8 bases and J gave up 3 bases, with 13 bases separating them. This CDR3 is 13 amino acids long. The V gene's germline CDR1 is MNHEY and CDR2 SVGAGI. CDR3 nucleotide sequence: TGTGCCAGCTCCCCCCGGACAGAAGAGACCCAGTACTTC. Protein: CASSPRTEETQYF.

V is TRBV11-3 and J is TRBJ2-3; D might be TRBD1 (5 bases). The V gene lost 2 bases and the J gene lost 6 bases, with 9 bases spanning the gap. CDR1 is SGHNT and CDR2 is YENEEA in the germline V gene. The CDR3 length is 13 residues. CDR3 sequence reads: CASSLQGGDTQYF. The CDR3, as DNA: TGTGCCAGCAGCTTACAGGGTGGTGATACGCAGTATTTT.

The V gene is TRBV5-1, the J gene TRBJ2-7, with 7 bases that match TRBD2. Per the germline V gene, CDR1 is SGHRS and CDR2 is YFSETQ. V trimming: 0 bases; J trimming: 3 bases; junction bases outside the gene matches: 9. The CDR3 has 16 amino acids. The CDR3 DNA reads as TGCGCCAGCAGCTTGGTCGGGAGCGGGGCAGACTACGAGCAGTACTTC. Encoded protein: CASSLVGSGADYEQYF.

This clone was counted a few times. The V and J genes are TRBV7-9 and TRBJ2-3, with TRBD2 as a possible D gene (5 bases). The CDR3 has 14 amino acids. V lost 5 bases, J lost 3 bases, and 12 bases lay in between. Per the germline V gene, CDR1 is SEHNR and CDR2 is FQNEAQ (reference sequence). Here the CDR3 reads CASSELWETDTQYF. CDR3 DNA sequence: TGTGCCAGCAGCGAACTTTGGGAGACAGATACGCAGTATTTT.

V gene TRBV5-5 combines with J gene TRBJ1-1, with 11 bases fitting TRBD1. Germline V gene data show CDR1 as SGHKS and CDR2 as YYEKEE (reference sequence). The ends lost 4 bases at V and 7 bases at J; junction bases unmatched: 9. The CDR3 runs 15 residues. The DNA of the CDR3 is TGTGCCAGCAGCCTTTGGACAGGGGGCCCGAGTGAAGCTTTCTTT. Encoded protein: CASSLWTGGPSEAFF.

The chain employs TRBV25-1 and TRBJ2-2, with D hard to call. Trimming pared 4 bases from V and 2 bases from J, leaving 11 bases between. Germline values: CDR1 MGHDK, CDR2 SYGVNS. CDR3 length: 15 residues. The DNA for the CDR3 is TGTGCCAGCAGTGGATCCAGGCCCAACACCGGGGAGCTGTTTTTT. It is translated as CASSGSRPNTGELFF.

The gene calls are TRBV10-3 and TRBJ2-5, with D maybe TRBD1 (7 bases). With 7 bases removed from V and 5 bases from J, the gap between germline ends came to 14 bases. This CDR3 has 13 residues. Germline loops: CDR1 ENHRY, CDR2 SYGVKD. In DNA form, the CDR3 reads TGTGCCATCACCAGGGGGGCCGGGGAGACCCAGTACTTC. It specifies CAITRGAGETQYF.

This chain links TRBV12-3 or TRBV12-4 with TRBJ2-7; TRBD2 agrees at 8 bases. With V trimmed by 3 bases and J by 7 bases, 5 bases remained unmatched. The CDR3 covers 13 residues. The CDR3 region is CASSLWTGGEQYF. The CDR3 coding sequence is TGTGCCAGCAGTTTGTGGACGGGGGGGGAGCAGTACTTC.

V gene TRBV19 combines with J gene TRBJ1-3, with 7 bases matching TRBD1. With 7 bases clipped from V and 0 bases from J, the junction kept 6 bases outside the gene matches. The CDR3 is 15 residues long. Germline V gene data show CDR1 as LNHDA and CDR2 as SQIVND (reference sequence). The CDR3 coding sequence is TGTGCCAGTAAGATGGGACAGATCTCTGGAAACACCATATATTTT. Encoded protein: CASKMGQISGNTIYF.

CDR3 amino acids: CATSESTDVYGYTF. The CDR3 coding sequence is TGTGCCACCAGTGAATCGACAGATGTCTATGGCTACACCTTC. The gene calls are TRBV24-1 and TRBJ1-2; D perhaps matches TRBD1 (5 bases). This CDR3 region has 14 residues. Per the germline V gene, CDR1 is KGHDR and CDR2 is SFDVKD. Trimming shortened V by 4 bases and J by 4 bases, and 12 bases separated the two germline ends.

This chain links TRBV27 with TRBJ2-7; possibly TRBD2 for D (5 bases). Germline values: CDR1 MNHEY, CDR2 SMNVEV (reference sequence). Trimming removed 2 bases at V and 3 bases at J, with 14 bases between. The length of the CDR3 is 15 residues. CDR3: CASSLAVGVGYEQYF. DNA of the CDR3: TGTGCCAGCAGTTTAGCTGTCGGGGTTGGCTACGAGCAGTACTTC.

In its sample, this clone was seen a few times. CDR3 in amino acids: CSVQPGHSTDTQYF. CDR3 DNA sequence: TGCAGCGTCCAACCGGGACACAGCACAGATACGCAGTATTTT. This chain connects TRBV29-1 to TRBJ2-3, with D perhaps TRBD1 (6 bases). CDR3 size: 14 residues. The V and J ends lost 6 bases and 0 bases respectively, with 13 bases between them. Germline-derived CDR1 and CDR2 are SQVTM and ANQGSEA.